This T cell receptor (beta chain) was identified during a study of T-cell reconstitution after alpha-beta-depleted transplantation in children. The CDR3 spans 16 residues. The V gene end was trimmed by 4 bases and the J gene end by 5 bases; junction bases not matched to a gene: 12. Germline-derived CDR1 and CDR2 are LGHNA and YNFKEQ. This clonotype was detected only a few times. Its antigen is not known. Unique molecular identifiers were incorporated into the prepared TCRbeta library. TCRdb re-called the PCR reads with MiXCR, one entry per CDR3 protein. The sample has 700,000 to 850,000 distinct CDR3 sequences; roughly 15% are singletons. Regarding the study as a whole: Reportedly, only several hundred clones from non-depleted graft cells drove alpha-beta T-cell counts at about two months. It was newly produced T cells that mostly accounted for T-cell counts and diversity one year after transplant.

The specimen comprised PBMCs, mostly from graft donor cells, sampled 360 days after TCRalphabeta/CD19-depleted stem cell transplant. This sequence was found in a male patient younger than 18 who had a stem cell transplant for acute lymphoblastic leukemia, so the T cells may come from the graft donor. The V gene is TRBV4-2, the J gene TRBJ2-7; 9 bases align to TRBD1. The CDR3 here is CASSPMGQGLTHEQYF. The DNA for the CDR3 is TGTGCCAGCAGCCCGATGGGACAGGGCCTTACCCACGAGCAGTACTTC.